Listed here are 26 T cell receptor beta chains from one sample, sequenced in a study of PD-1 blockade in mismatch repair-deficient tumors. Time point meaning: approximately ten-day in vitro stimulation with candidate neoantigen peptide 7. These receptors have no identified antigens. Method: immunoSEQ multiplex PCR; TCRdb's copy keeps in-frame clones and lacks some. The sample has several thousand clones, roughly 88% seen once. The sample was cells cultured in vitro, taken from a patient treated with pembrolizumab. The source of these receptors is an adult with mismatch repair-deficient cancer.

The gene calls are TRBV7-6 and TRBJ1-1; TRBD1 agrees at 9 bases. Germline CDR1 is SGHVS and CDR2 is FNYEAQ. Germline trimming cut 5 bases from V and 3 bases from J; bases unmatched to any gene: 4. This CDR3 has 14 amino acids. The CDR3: CASSTGQGHTEAFF. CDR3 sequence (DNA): TGTGCCAGCAGCACAGGACAGGGGCACACTGAAGCTTTCTTT.

This CDR3 is CAIRGRDTGELFF. The CDR3 coding sequence is TGTGCCATCAGGGGGCGCGACACCGGGGAGCTGTTTTTT. V is TRBV10-3 and J is TRBJ2-2; tentatively, D is TRBD1 (5 bases). V was pared by 6 bases and J by 3 bases, with 8 bases between. Germline-derived CDR1 and CDR2 are ENHRY and SYGVKD. The CDR3 runs 13 residues.

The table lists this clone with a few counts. CDR3 nucleotide sequence: TGTGCCAGCAGTGTAGGCAGCTACGAGCAGTACTTC. Translating it yields CASSVGSYEQYF. This chain connects TRBV2 to TRBJ2-7; unclear D gene. V dropped 4 bases and J dropped 3 bases, with 7 bases sitting between them. CDR3 size: 12 residues. Germline assignment: CDR1 SNHLY and CDR2 FYNNEI.

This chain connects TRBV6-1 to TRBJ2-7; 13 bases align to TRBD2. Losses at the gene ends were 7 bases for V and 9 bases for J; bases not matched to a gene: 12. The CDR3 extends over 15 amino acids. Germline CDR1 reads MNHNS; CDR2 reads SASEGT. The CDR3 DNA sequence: TGTGCCAGCACCGCGGGGACTAGCGGGAAAATCGTGCAGTACTTC. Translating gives CASTAGTSGKIVQYF.

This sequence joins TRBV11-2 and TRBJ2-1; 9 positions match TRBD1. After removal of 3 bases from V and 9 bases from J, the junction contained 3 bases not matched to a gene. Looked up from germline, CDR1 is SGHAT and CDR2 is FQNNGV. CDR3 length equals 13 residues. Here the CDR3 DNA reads TGTGCCAGCAGCTTGGACAGGGGAGGTGAGCAGTTCTTC. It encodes CASSLDRGGEQFF.

The CDR3 loop reads CASSFRQVGTDTQYF. The CDR3 DNA reads as TGTGCCAGCTCATTTCGACAGGTGGGCACAGATACGCAGTATTTT. V gene TRBV18 combines with J gene TRBJ2-3; maybe TRBD1 (6 bases). Trimming pared 5 bases from V and 1 base from J, leaving 13 bases between. Germline assignment: CDR1 KGHSH and CDR2 LQKENI. The CDR3 is 15 residues long. Variable domain in full (rest from reference TRBV18 and TRBJ2-3): NAGVMQNPRHLVRRRGQEARLRCSPMKGHSHVYWYRQLPEEGLKFMVYLQKENIIDESGMPKERFSAEFPKEGPSILRIQQVVRGDSAAYFCASSFRQVGTDTQYFGPGTRLTVL.

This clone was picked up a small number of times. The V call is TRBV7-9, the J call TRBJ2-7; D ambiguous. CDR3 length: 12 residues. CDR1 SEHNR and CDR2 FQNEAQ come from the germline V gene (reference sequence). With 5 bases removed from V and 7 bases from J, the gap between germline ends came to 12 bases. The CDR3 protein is CASSPLGGEQYF. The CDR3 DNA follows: TGTGCCAGCAGCCCCCTGGGTGGGGAGCAGTACTTC.

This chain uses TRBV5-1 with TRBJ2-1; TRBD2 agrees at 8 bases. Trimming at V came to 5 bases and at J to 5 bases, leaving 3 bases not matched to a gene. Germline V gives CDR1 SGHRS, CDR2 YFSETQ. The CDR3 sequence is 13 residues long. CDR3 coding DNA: TGCGCCAGCAGGAGCGGGAGTAACAATGAGCAGTTCTTC. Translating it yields CASRSGSNNEQFF.

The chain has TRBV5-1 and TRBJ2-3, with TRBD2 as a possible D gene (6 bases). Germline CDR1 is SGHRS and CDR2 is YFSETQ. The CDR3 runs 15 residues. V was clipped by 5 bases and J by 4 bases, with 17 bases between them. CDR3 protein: CASSQAGKRSDTQYF. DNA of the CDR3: TGCGCCAGCAGTCAGGCGGGAAAGCGGTCAGATACGCAGTATTTT. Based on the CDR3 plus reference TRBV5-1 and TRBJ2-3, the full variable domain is KAGVTQTPRYLIKTRGQQVTLSCSPISGHRSVSWYQQTPGQGLQFLFEYFSETQRNKGNFPGRFSGRQFSNSRSEMNVSTLELGDSALYLCASSQAGKRSDTQYFGPGTRLTVL.

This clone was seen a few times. CDR3 protein: CASSLGDLNRLMNTEAFF. The CDR3 region has the DNA TGTGCCAGCAGCTTAGGGGATTTAAACAGACTAATGAACACTGAAGCTTTCTTT. This sequence joins TRBV7-3 and TRBJ1-1; the D is unclear. Looked up from germline, CDR1 is SGHTA and CDR2 is FQGTGA. V shed 2 bases and J shed 0 bases, with 19 bases lying between them. The length of the CDR3 is 18 residues.

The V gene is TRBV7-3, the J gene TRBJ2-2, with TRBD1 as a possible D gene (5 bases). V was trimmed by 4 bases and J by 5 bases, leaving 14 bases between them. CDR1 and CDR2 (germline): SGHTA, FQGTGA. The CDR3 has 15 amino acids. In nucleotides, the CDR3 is TGTGCCAGCAGCTCAAACCCCAGGGCGACCGGGGAGCTGTTTTTT. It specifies CASSSNPRATGELFF.

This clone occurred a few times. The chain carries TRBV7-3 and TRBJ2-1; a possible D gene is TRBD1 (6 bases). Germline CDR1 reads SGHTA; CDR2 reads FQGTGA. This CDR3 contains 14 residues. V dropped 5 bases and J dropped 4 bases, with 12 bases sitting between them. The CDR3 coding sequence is TGTGCCAGCAGCGGAAGGGGGTCATACAATGAGCAGTTCTTC. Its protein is CASSGRGSYNEQFF.

The CDR3 sequence: CASSPRGRSNTEAFF. Written as DNA, the CDR3 is TGTGCCAGCAGCCCTCGGGGACGGTCGAACACTGAAGCTTTCTTT. The rearrangement links TRBV7-8 to TRBJ1-1; TRBD1 is a possible D gene (5 bases). This CDR3 spans 15 amino acids. CDR1 and CDR2 (germline): SGHVS, FQNEAQ. V gave up 5 bases and J gave up 1 base, with 14 bases separating them.

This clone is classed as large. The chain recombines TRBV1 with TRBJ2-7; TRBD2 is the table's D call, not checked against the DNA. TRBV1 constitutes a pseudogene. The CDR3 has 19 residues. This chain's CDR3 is CTSSQDRSPSGPAPYEQYF. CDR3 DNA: TGCACCAGCAGCCAAGATCGGTCTCCTAGCGGGCCGGCCCCCTACGAGCAGTACTTC.

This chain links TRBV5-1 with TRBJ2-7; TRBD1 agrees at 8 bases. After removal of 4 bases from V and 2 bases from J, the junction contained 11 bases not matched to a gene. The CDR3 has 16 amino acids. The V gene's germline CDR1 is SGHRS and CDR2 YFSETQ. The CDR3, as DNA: TGCGCCAGCAGCGGAGAGACAGGGGTTCTTCCCTACGAGCAGTACTTC. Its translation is CASSGETGVLPYEQYF.

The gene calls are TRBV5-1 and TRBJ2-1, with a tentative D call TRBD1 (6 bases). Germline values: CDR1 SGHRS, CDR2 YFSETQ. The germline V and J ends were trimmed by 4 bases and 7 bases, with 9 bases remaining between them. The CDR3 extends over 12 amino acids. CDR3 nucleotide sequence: TGCGCCAGCAGCGCTGACAGGAATGAGCAGTTCTTC. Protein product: CASSADRNEQFF.

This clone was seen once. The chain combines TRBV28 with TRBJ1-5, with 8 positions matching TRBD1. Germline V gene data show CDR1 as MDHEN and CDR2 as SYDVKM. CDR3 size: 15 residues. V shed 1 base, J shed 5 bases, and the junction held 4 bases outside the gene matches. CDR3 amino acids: CASSLFRGPYQPQHF. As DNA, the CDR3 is TGTGCCAGCAGTTTATTCAGGGGGCCTTATCAGCCCCAGCATTTT.

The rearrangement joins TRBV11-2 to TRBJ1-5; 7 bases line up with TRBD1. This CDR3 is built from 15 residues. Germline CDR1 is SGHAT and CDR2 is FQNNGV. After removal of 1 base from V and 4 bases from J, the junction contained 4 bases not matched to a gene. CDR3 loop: CASSLGPTGNQPQHF. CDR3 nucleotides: TGTGCCAGCAGCTTAGGCCCGACAGGGAATCAGCCCCAGCATTTT.

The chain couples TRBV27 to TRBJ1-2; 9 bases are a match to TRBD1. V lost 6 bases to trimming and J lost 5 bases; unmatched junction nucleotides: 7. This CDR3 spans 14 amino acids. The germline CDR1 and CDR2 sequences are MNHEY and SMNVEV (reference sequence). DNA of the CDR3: TGTGCCAGCAGAAGACAGGGGGTTGGGTATGGCTACACCTTC. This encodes CASRRQGVGYGYTF.

CDR3 sequence: CASSEAPQVIEAFF. The CDR3 DNA sequence: TGTGCCAGCAGTGAAGCCCCCCAGGTGATTGAAGCTTTCTTT. The chain couples TRBV6-1 to TRBJ1-1; D unresolved. V was trimmed by 0 bases and J by 7 bases, leaving 12 bases between them. This CDR3 spans 14 amino acids. Per the germline V gene, CDR1 is MNHNS and CDR2 is SASEGT.

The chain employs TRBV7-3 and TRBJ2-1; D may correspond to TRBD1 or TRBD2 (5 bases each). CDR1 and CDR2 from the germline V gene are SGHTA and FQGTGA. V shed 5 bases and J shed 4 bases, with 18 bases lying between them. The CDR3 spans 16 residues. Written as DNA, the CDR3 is TGTGCCAGCAGCGCCCAGACCGGGACGACTTACAATGAGCAGTTCTTC. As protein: CASSAQTGTTYNEQFF.

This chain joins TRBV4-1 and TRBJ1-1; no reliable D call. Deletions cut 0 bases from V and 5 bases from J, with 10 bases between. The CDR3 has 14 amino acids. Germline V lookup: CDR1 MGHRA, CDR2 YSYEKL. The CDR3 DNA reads TGCGCCAGCAGCCAAGAGGTGGCGGATACTGAAGCTTTCTTT. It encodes CASSQEVADTEAFF.

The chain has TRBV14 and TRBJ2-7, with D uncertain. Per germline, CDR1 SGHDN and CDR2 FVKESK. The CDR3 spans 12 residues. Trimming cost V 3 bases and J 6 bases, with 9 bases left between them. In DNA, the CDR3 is TGTGCCAGCAGCCAGAGTCTATTCGAGCAGTACTTC. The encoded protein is CASSQSLFEQYF.

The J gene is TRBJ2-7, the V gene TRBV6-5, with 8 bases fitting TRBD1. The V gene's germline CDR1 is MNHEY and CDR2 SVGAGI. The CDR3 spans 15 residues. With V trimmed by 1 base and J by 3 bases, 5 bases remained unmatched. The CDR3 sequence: CASSYYATGGYEQYF. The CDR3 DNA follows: TGTGCCAGCAGTTACTACGCCACAGGGGGCTACGAGCAGTACTTC.

The CDR3 DNA sequence: TGCGCCAGCAGCTTGGGTGGAGTACAGAATTCACCCCTCCACTTT. As protein: CASSLGGVQNSPLHF. The J gene is TRBJ1-6, the V gene TRBV5-1; D unresolved. The CDR3 totals 15 residues. Germline V gene lookup returns CDR1 SGHRS and CDR2 YFSETQ. Trimming stripped 0 bases from V and 7 bases from J, with 11 bases between.

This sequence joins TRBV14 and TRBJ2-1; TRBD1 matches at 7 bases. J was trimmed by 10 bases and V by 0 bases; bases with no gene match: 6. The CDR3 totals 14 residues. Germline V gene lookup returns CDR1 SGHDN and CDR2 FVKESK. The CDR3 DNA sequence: TGTGCCAGCAGCCAAGATATGACAGGGTTCGAGCAGTTCTTC. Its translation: CASSQDMTGFEQFF.